The TCR beta chain under discussion was sequenced for a study of T cell clonality in common variable immunodeficiency. Findings of the study overall: Fewer TCRbeta clones were shared among CVID subjects than controls. Links between repertoire features and CVID complications were heterogeneity-limited. Fewer deletions and N-nucleotide insertions were reportedly seen in common variable immunodeficiency TCR beta sequences.

Sequenced by immunoSEQ multiplex PCR; TCRdb stores in-frame clones only, minus some. Listed for the sample are around 40,000 clones, none seen a single time. With regard to this clone: What it recognizes is unknown. The CDR3 end is not reached by the read, which stops 3 residues before it; the germline J gene fills it in. The sample has other DNA sequences that encode this CDR3 too.

CDR3 length: 14 amino acids. Looked up from germline, CDR1 is SGHVS and CDR2 is FQNEAQ. Between the trimmed V and J ends, which lost 1 base and 3 bases, there was a span of 10 bases. The chain is built from TRBV7-8 and TRBJ2-7; no firm D call. The TCR was taken from a human donor with common variable immunodeficiency. Material for sequencing was peripheral blood mononuclear cells. Partial CDR3 DNA: TGTGCCAGCAGCTTAGACGCGGCTCTCTACGAG. It is translated as CASSLDAALYE. The CDR3 reads in full as CASSLDAALYEQYF.